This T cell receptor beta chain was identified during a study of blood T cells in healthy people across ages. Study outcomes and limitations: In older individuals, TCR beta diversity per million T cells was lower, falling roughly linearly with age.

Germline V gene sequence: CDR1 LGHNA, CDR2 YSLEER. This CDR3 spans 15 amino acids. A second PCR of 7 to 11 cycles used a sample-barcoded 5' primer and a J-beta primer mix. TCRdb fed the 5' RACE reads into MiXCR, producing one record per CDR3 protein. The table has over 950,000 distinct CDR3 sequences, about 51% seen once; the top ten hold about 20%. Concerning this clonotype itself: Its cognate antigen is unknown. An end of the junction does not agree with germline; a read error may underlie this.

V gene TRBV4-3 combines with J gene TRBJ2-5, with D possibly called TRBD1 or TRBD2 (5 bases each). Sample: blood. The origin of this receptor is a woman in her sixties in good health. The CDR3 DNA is TGCGCCAGCAACCAAACCGGGACCCCTCAAGAGACCCAGTACTTC. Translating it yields CASNQTGTPQETQYF.